One sample yielded the 10 T cell receptor beta chains listed below, sequenced in a study of blood T cell repertoires in COVID-19. Generated by immunoSEQ multiplex PCR, the TCRdb table keeps only in-frame clones and is missing some. In the table there are over 45,000 clones, 75% to 90% of which are singletons. Material: peripheral blood. These receptors came from a man between 60 and 70 years old with active COVID-19.

In this sample, this clone turned up a few times. This chain connects TRBV6-2 or TRBV6-3 to TRBJ1-1; D unclear. Per germline, CDR1 MNHEY and CDR2 SVGEGT. V lost 0 bases and J 0 bases, leaving 5 bases between the germline ends. This CDR3 has 14 residues. DNA of the CDR3: TGTGCCAGCAGTTACTCCGGTTTGAACACTGAAGCTTTCTTT. Amino acid sequence: CASSYSGLNTEAFF.

About this clone: One end of the junction fails to match germline, which may point to a read error. The rearrangement joins TRBV7-7 to TRBJ2-5; D might be TRBD2 (6 bases). Germline V gene sequence: CDR1 SSHAT, CDR2 FNYEAQ (reference sequence). This CDR3 is 14 amino acids long. The CDR3 DNA sequence: TGTGCTAGCAGCGCGGGGACTGGTGGGGAGACCCAGTACTTC. It yields the protein CASSAGTGGETQYF.

This CDR3 is CASSNQGGQVNSYEQYF. The CDR3 DNA follows: TGTGCCAGTAGTAACCAAGGGGGACAGGTAAACTCCTACGAGCAGTACTTC. V is TRBV19 and J is TRBJ2-7; TRBD1 matches 8 bases. V dropped 4 bases and J dropped 0; count of bases not matched to a gene: 11. This CDR3 has 17 amino acids. CDR1 is LNHDA, CDR2 SQIVND, per germline (reference sequence).

The chain uses TRBV7-6 and TRBJ1-2; TRBD1 aligns across 7 bases. V shed 1 base, J shed 2 bases, and the junction held 4 bases outside the gene matches. The CDR3 has 15 amino acids. The V gene's germline CDR1 is SGHVS and CDR2 FNYEAQ. The CDR3 nucleotides read TGTGCCAGCAGCTTAGGGGACAGCCCAAACTATGGCTACACCTTC. It yields the protein CASSLGDSPNYGYTF. Looking up the rest from reference TRBV7-6 and TRBJ1-2 gives the full variable domain: GAGVSQSPRYKVTKRGQDVALRCDPISGHVSLYWYRQALGQGPEFLTYFNYEAQQDKSGLPNDRFSAERPEGSISTLTIQRTEQRDSAMYRCASSLGDSPNYGYTFGSGTRLTVV.

J is TRBJ1-1 and V is TRBV5-1; the D is unclear. In germline, CDR1 is SGHRS, CDR2 YFSETQ. This CDR3 comprises 13 residues. Trimming removed 3 bases at V and 1 base at J, with 7 bases between. CDR3 sequence (DNA): TGCGCCAGCAGCTGGGAGGGGAACACTGAAGCTTTCTTT. Protein: CASSWEGNTEAFF.

The genes are TRBV11-2 and TRBJ2-3; D is possibly TRBD2 (6 bases). Per the germline V gene, CDR1 is SGHAT and CDR2 is FQNNGV. The CDR3 has 15 amino acids. The V end lost 1 base, the J end lost 3 bases, and 11 bases lay between the germline ends. The CDR3 coding sequence is TGTGCCAGCAGCTTAGTTTACGGAGGGACAGATACGCAGTATTTT. It codes for CASSLVYGGTDTQYF.

The V call is TRBV5-1, the J call TRBJ2-5; D may be TRBD1 (5 bases). Germline-derived CDR1 and CDR2 are SGHRS and YFSETQ. Trimming shortened V by 0 bases and J by 5 bases, and 11 bases separated the two germline ends. CDR3 length: 14 residues. CDR3 coding DNA: TGCGCCAGCAGCTTGGAGGGCAGGGCGGAGACCCAGTACTTC. It translates to CASSLEGRAETQYF.

The J gene is TRBJ1-2, the V gene TRBV7-9, with D uncertain. V dropped 4 bases and J dropped 0 bases, with 15 bases sitting between them. CDR3 size: 16 residues. The germline gives CDR1 SEHNR, CDR2 FQNEAQ (reference sequence). This CDR3 reads CASSSTPEGSNYGYTF. CDR3 bases: TGTGCCAGCAGCTCAACCCCCGAGGGCTCTAACTATGGCTACACCTTC.

This clone was recorded once. The chain combines TRBV6-5 with TRBJ1-2, with 8 bases identical to TRBD1. The CDR3 extends over 15 amino acids. The V gene end was trimmed by 2 bases and the J gene end by 8 bases; junction bases not matched to a gene: 10. CDR1 and CDR2 (germline): MNHEY, SVGAGI. The CDR3, as DNA: TGTGCCAGCAGTTACCAACGGACAGGGCGGAAGGGCTACACCTTC. Residues: CASSYQRTGRKGYTF.

The rearrangement joins TRBV9 to TRBJ1-2; D ambiguous. The CDR3 length is 14 residues. CDR1 SGDLS and CDR2 YYNGEE come from the germline V gene. V lost 3 bases, J lost 1 base, and 10 bases lay in between. CDR3 residues: CASSGGESNYGYTF. The CDR3 region has the DNA TGTGCCAGCAGCGGGGGAGAAAGTAACTATGGCTACACCTTC.